This entry is about one T cell receptor beta chain. This record belongs to a study of CD8 T cells in Susac syndrome. High-throughput TCR beta sequencing covered peripheral CD8+ and CD4+ T cells. The multiple sclerosis controls were treatment-naive patients affected by stable or active relapsing-remitting disease. Bulk CD8+ and CD4+ cells came from magnetic negative isolation; CD8+ TEMRA by FACS. CDR1 SEHNR and CDR2 FQNEAQ come from the germline V gene (reference sequence). V was clipped by 4 bases and J by 5 bases; unmatched bases: 6. This CDR3 contains 14 residues. Reverse transcription of about 0.45 to 1 ug RNA was performed with random hexamers. The TCR beta CDR3 was amplified by immunoSEQ multiplex PCR across 54 Vbeta, 13 Jbeta. One entry per CDR3 protein, called by TCRdb with MiXCR from the immunoSEQ multiplex PCR reads. The sample holds some 140,000 distinct CDR3 sequences, about 93% seen once.

This chain links TRBV7-9 with TRBJ1-2, with TRBD1 matching over 8 bases. Sequences were obtained from CD8+ T cells from PBMCs. The receptor's source is a human donor with multiple sclerosis. The CDR3 loop is CASSSWDRMYGYTF. Here the CDR3 DNA reads TGTGCCAGCAGCTCTTGGGACAGGATGTATGGCTACACCTTC.